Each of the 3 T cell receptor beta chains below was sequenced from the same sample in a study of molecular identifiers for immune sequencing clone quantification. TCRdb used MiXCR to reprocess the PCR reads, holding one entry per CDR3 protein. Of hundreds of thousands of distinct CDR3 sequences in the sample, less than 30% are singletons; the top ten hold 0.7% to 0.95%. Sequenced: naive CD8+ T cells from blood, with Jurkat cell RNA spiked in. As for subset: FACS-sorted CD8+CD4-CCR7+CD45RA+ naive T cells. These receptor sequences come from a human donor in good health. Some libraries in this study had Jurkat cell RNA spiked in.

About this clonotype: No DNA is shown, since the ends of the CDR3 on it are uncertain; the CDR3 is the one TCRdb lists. CDR3 amino acids: CASSVAGGADTLYF. The J gene is TRBJ2-3, the V gene TRBV9; TRBD1, the D gene given by the table, was not confirmed from the DNA. Inclusive of both ends, the CDR3 amounts to 14 amino acids. Germline V gene lookup returns CDR1 SGDLS and CDR2 YYNGEE.

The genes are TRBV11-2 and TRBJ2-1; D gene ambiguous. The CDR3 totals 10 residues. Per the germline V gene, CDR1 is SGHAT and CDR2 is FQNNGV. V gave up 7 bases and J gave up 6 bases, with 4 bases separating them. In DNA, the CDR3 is TGTGCCAGCAACTCCAATGAGCAGTTCTTC. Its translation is CASNSNEQFF.

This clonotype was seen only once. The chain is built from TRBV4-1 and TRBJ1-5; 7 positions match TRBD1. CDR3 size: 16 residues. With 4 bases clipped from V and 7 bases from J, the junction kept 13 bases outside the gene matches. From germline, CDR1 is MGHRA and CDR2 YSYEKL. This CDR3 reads CASSLDSAGGFQPQHF. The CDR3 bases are TGCGCCAGCAGCCTAGATTCGGCAGGGGGTTTCCAGCCCCAGCATTTT.